These 26 T cell receptor beta chains were all obtained from the same sample, sequenced in a study of T cell responses to AZD1222 COVID-19 vaccine. Assay: immunoSEQ multiplex PCR; the TCRdb copy retains only in-frame clones and omits some. There are approximately 82,000 clones in the sample; 90% to 95% occur only once, and about 5.2% lies in the top ten. Source: peripheral blood, taken on day 0 of AZD1222 vaccination. These receptors all come from an adult in good health.

V is TRBV24-1 and J is TRBJ2-1; TRBD2 might be the D (6 bases). The V and J ends lost 4 bases and 5 bases respectively, with 14 bases between them. This CDR3 spans 15 amino acids. In germline, CDR1 is KGHDR, CDR2 SFDVKD. CDR3 bases: TGTGCCACCAGTGACTCTCCGGGACTCAACAATGAGCAGTTCTTC. Translation: CATSDSPGLNNEQFF.

V and J are TRBV6-1 and TRBJ1-5, with 8 positions matching TRBD1. The CDR3 length is 16 residues. Germline V gene lookup returns CDR1 MNHNS and CDR2 SASEGT. The V gene end was trimmed by 4 bases and the J gene end by 2 bases; junction bases not matched to a gene: 7. CDR3 sequence (DNA): TGTGCCAGCAGTGGAAGGACAGGGTTCGGCAATCAGCCCCAGCATTTT. This gives the protein CASSGRTGFGNQPQHF.

The chain joins TRBV28 to TRBJ1-6; maybe TRBD1 (6 bases). Trimming removed 6 bases from V and 6 bases from J, with 15 bases in between. CDR1 and CDR2 (germline): MDHEN, SYDVKM. There are 15 residues in the CDR3. CDR3 DNA sequence: TGTGCCAGCAGATCGACCCAGGGGATTAATTCACCCCTCCACTTT. Translated, it gives CASRSTQGINSPLHF. Based on the CDR3 plus reference TRBV28 and TRBJ1-6, the full variable domain is DVKVTQSSRYLVKRTGEKVFLECVQDMDHENMFWYRQDPGLGLRLIYFSYDVKMKEKGDIPEGYSVSREKKERFSLILESASTNQTSMYLCASRSTQGINSPLHFGNGTRLTVT.

This chain connects TRBV6-6 to TRBJ1-3; D remains ambiguous. The CDR3 has 14 residues. Germline values: CDR1 MNHNY, CDR2 SVGAGI (reference sequence). The V and J ends lost 3 bases and 4 bases respectively, with 10 bases between them. CDR3 in DNA: TGTGCCAGCAGTTATGATGGTTCCGGAAACACCATATATTTT. It encodes CASSYDGSGNTIYF.

The gene calls are TRBV30 and TRBJ2-5; D uncertain. This CDR3 has 13 amino acids. CDR1 GTSNPN and CDR2 SVGIG come from the germline V gene (reference sequence). Trimming took off 1 base at V and 4 bases at J, with 10 bases between the two ends. The CDR3 is CAWSGTVPETQYF. DNA of the CDR3: TGTGCCTGGAGTGGGACGGTCCCAGAGACCCAGTACTTC.

This chain uses TRBV6-5 with TRBJ2-2; 7 nucleotides align to TRBD1. The CDR3 consists of 16 residues. V shed 0 bases and J 4 bases; nucleotides not matched to a gene: 5. Germline V lookup: CDR1 MNHEY, CDR2 SVGAGI. In DNA form, the CDR3 reads TGTGCCAGCAGTTACTCCTCGGACAGGCTCACCGGGGAGCTGTTTTTT. It is translated as CASSYSSDRLTGELFF.

V usage is TRBV2 and J usage is TRBJ2-3; possible D gene TRBD2, 5 bases. There are 12 residues in the CDR3. V dropped 1 base and J dropped 10 bases, with 9 bases sitting between them. The germline V gene has CDR1 SNHLY and CDR2 FYNNEI. The CDR3 bases are TGTGCCAGCAGTGAAGGAGAGGGAGCGCAGTATTTT. Its protein is CASSEGEGAQYF.

The chain links TRBV5-1 to TRBJ2-5; D ambiguous. From germline, CDR1 is SGHRS and CDR2 YFSETQ. The CDR3 loop spans 13 amino acids. V dropped 2 bases and J dropped 1 base, with 6 bases sitting between them. CDR3 residues: CASSFTFQETQYF. CDR3 sequence (DNA): TGCGCCAGCAGCTTCACATTCCAAGAGACCCAGTACTTC.

The chain employs TRBV21-1 and TRBJ2-7; TRBD2 was called by the table and not checked on the DNA. TRBV21-1 is listed as a pseudogene. There are 16 residues in the CDR3. The CDR3 protein is CASSKRLARGAYEQYF. For the CDR3, the DNA is TGTGCCAGCAGCAAACGACTAGCTAGAGGGGCCTACGAGCAGTACTTC.

This clone was counted a few times. V gene TRBV10-3 combines with J gene TRBJ2-7; D uncertain. Germline assignment: CDR1 ENHRY and CDR2 SYGVKD. The CDR3 loop spans 11 amino acids. V lost 2 bases and J 8 bases, leaving 7 bases between the germline ends. CDR3 sequence: CAISEIQKQYF. CDR3 bases: TGTGCCATCAGTGAGATCCAAAAGCAGTACTTC.

The rearrangement joins TRBV6-5 to TRBJ1-6; no reliable D call. Trimming removed 6 bases from V and 10 bases from J, with 13 bases in between. CDR3 length: 13 amino acids. Germline CDR1 reads MNHEY; CDR2 reads SVGAGI. CDR3 protein: CASRRDVGSPLHF. In DNA form, the CDR3 reads TGTGCCAGCAGACGAGACGTAGGCTCACCCCTCCACTTT.

The genes are TRBV19 and TRBJ1-6; TRBD1 matches 9 bases. Germline lookup yields CDR1 LNHDA and CDR2 SQIVND (reference sequence). The ends lost 7 bases at V and 9 bases at J; junction bases unmatched: 7. This CDR3 region has 14 residues. CDR3 sequence reads: CASTSDRGSSPLHF. DNA for the CDR3: TGTGCCAGTACCTCGGACAGGGGAAGTTCACCCCTCCACTTT.

This chain uses TRBV6-6 with TRBJ1-5; possible D gene TRBD1, 6 bases. The CDR3 is made up of 14 amino acids. The V end lost 5 bases, the J end lost 9 bases, and 17 bases lay between the germline ends. Germline V gene lookup returns CDR1 MNHNY and CDR2 SVGAGI (reference sequence). The CDR3 bases are TGTGCCAGCAGTCAGACAACAGGGATTGGGCCCCAGCATTTT. Translated: CASSQTTGIGPQHF.

The chain combines TRBV5-4 with TRBJ2-1; D is uncertain. V was trimmed by 4 bases and J by 5 bases, leaving 19 bases between them. Germline assignment: CDR1 SGHNT and CDR2 YYREEE (reference sequence). There are 16 residues in the CDR3. Here the CDR3 DNA reads TGTGCCAGCAGCCCTAATGGGGTAAGCAGAAACAATGAGCAGTTCTTC. It specifies CASSPNGVSRNNEQFF.

This chain joins TRBV18 and TRBJ1-1, with 10 bases lining up with TRBD1. The trim removed 1 base at V and 1 base at J, leaving 6 bases unmatched. Germline V gives CDR1 KGHSH, CDR2 LQKENI. The length of the CDR3 is 17 residues. The DNA for the CDR3 is TGTGCCAGCTCACCACAGGGACAGGGGATAGGGAACACTGAAGCTTTCTTT. This codes for CASSPQGQGIGNTEAFF.

The chain couples TRBV5-1 to TRBJ2-2; a possible D gene is TRBD2 (5 bases). The V and J ends lost 0 bases and 1 base respectively, with 7 bases between them. This CDR3 region has 15 residues. Germline-derived CDR1 and CDR2 are SGHRS and YFSETQ. Written as DNA, the CDR3 is TGCGCCAGCAGCTTGGTCGGAGGGAACACCGGGGAGCTGTTTTTT. Amino acids: CASSLVGGNTGELFF.

The chain recombines TRBV6-5 with TRBJ1-1; no clear D gene. The V gene lost 6 bases and the J gene lost 1 base, with 6 bases spanning the gap. The CDR3 contains 12 residues. Per germline, CDR1 MNHEY and CDR2 SVGAGI. The CDR3 nucleotides are TGTGCCAGCAGCCAGTCGAACACTGAAGCTTTCTTT. It yields the protein CASSQSNTEAFF.

This chain links TRBV3-1 (or the pseudogene TRBV3-2) with TRBJ1-4, with 9 bases identical to TRBD1. The CDR3 runs 15 residues. J gave up 10 bases and V 3 bases, and 9 bases lay outside the gene matches. The germline CDR1 and CDR2 sequences are LGHDT and YNNKEL (reference sequence). The CDR3 DNA reads TGTGCCAGCAGCCAGCCGGGACAGGGACATCTAAAACTGTTTTTT. As protein: CASSQPGQGHLKLFF.

The V and J genes are TRBV19 and TRBJ1-2, with D possibly being TRBD1 (6 bases). Germline CDR1 LNHDA, CDR2 SQIVND (reference sequence). This CDR3 contains 16 residues. The germline V and J ends were trimmed by 3 bases and 7 bases, with 21 bases remaining between them. The CDR3 is CASSIWGAQRSSGYTF. The CDR3 nucleotides read TGTGCCAGTAGTATCTGGGGGGCGCAAAGGAGTAGTGGCTACACCTTC.

The rearrangement links TRBV3-1 (or the pseudogene TRBV3-2) to TRBJ1-2; no firm D call. The CDR3 loop spans 16 amino acids. Between the trimmed V and J ends, which lost 0 bases and 9 bases, there was a span of 20 bases. Per the germline V gene, CDR1 is LGHDT and CDR2 is YNNKEL (reference sequence). As DNA, the CDR3 is TGTGCCAGCAGCCAAGATTGGGGTCCAATACGTTACAGCTACACCTTC. It codes for CASSQDWGPIRYSYTF.

J is TRBJ1-1 and V is TRBV5-1; D call uncertain. Between the trimmed V and J ends, which lost 0 bases and 5 bases, there was a span of 11 bases. The length of the CDR3 is 14 residues. Germline V gene lookup returns CDR1 SGHRS and CDR2 YFSETQ. This CDR3 reads CASSLGERGTEAFF. CDR3 DNA: TGCGCCAGCAGCTTGGGGGAACGCGGGACTGAAGCTTTCTTT.

The chain uses TRBV10-2 and TRBJ2-1; D assignment may be TRBD1 or TRBD2 (6 bases each). With 9 bases removed from V and 2 bases from J, the gap between germline ends came to 17 bases. This CDR3 has 15 residues. CDR1 and CDR2 (germline): WSHSY, SAAADI. The CDR3 DNA reads as TGCGCCAGTATGGAAATCGGGGGCACCTACAATGAGCAGTTCTTC. This translates into CASMEIGGTYNEQFF.

This clone was detected only once. The chain employs TRBV5-8 and TRBJ1-1; D uncertain. The CDR3 sequence is 15 residues long. The germline gives CDR1 SGHTS, CDR2 YDEGEE. V lost 0 bases, J lost 4 bases, and 13 bases lay in between. CDR3 in amino acids: CASSLARLWGTEAFF. The CDR3 DNA sequence: TGTGCCAGCAGCTTGGCGAGGCTCTGGGGCACTGAAGCTTTCTTT.

This chain uses TRBV3-1 (or the pseudogene TRBV3-2) with TRBJ2-7; 7 bases map to TRBD1. The CDR3 loop spans 14 amino acids. Germline V gene lookup returns CDR1 LGHDT and CDR2 YNNKEL (reference sequence). The V and J ends lost 3 bases and 6 bases, in that order; junction bases with no gene match: 8. The CDR3 DNA follows: TGTGCCAGCAGCCATGAAACAGGGGAAAGCGAGCAGTACTTC. Its protein product is CASSHETGESEQYF.

V is TRBV28 and J is TRBJ1-6; D is undetermined. The germline CDR1 and CDR2 sequences are MDHEN and SYDVKM. V was trimmed by 4 bases and J by 0 bases, leaving 7 bases between them. The CDR3 spans 15 residues. CDR3 DNA: TGTGCCAGCAGTTGGATAACCTCCTATAATTCACCCCTCCACTTT. It is translated as CASSWITSYNSPLHF.

The chain uses TRBV28 and TRBJ1-5; a weak D match, TRBD1 (6 bases). The germline V gene has CDR1 MDHEN and CDR2 SYDVKM. V was cut by 7 bases and J by 6 bases, with 16 bases left in between. This CDR3 has 14 amino acids. This CDR3 is CASIKRGAFQPQHF. Written as DNA, the CDR3 is TGTGCCAGCATCAAAAGGGGGGCATTTCAGCCCCAGCATTTT.